The entry that follows covers one T cell receptor beta chain sequence. The antigen is not known. The sample comes from a study of graft-versus-host responses after intestinal transplantation. Study-level information: Grafts that recipients had were multivisceral, liver-intestinal, or isolated intestinal transplants. The study gave all recipients anti-thymocyte globulin induction, then tacrolimus and steroids for two to three years.

Sequencing was performed with immunoSEQ multiplex PCR; in TCRdb, only in-frame clones are kept and a portion is missing. Counted here are more than 25,000 clones, approximately 93% occurring once; the ten biggest clones make up around 0.57%. CDR3 length: 14 amino acids. The V gene lost 9 bases and the J gene lost 1 base, with 15 bases spanning the gap. Germline V CDR1 and CDR2: SNHLY, FYNNEI. Study-wide findings and caveats: Investigators detected GvH clones in recipient marrow, with some emerging earlier in ileum or blood. Subjects displaying graft-donor T cell macrochimerism possessed elevated graft-versus-host to host-versus-graft clonal ratios inside allografts.

The sequence was collected from a human patient who received an intestinal transplant, so some T cells may come from the graft donor. The sample in question was PBMCs, obtained 18 days after transplant. This chain links TRBV2 with TRBJ1-1; maybe TRBD1 (5 bases). Written as DNA, the CDR3 is TGTGCCAGTCAGATTCCTGACAGGAACACTGAAGCTTTCTTT. This sequence encodes CASQIPDRNTEAFF.